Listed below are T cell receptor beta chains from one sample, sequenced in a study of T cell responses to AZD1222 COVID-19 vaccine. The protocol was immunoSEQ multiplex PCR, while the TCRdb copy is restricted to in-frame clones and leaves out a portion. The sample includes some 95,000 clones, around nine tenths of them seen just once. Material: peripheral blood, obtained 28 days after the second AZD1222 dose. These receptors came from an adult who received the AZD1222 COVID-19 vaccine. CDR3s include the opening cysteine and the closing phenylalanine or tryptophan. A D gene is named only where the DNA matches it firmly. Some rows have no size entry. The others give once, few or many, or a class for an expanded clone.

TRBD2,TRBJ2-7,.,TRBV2,TGTGCCAGCAGTGAGCTACTAGCGGGGGCCTACGAGCAGTACTTC,CASSELLAGAYEQYF
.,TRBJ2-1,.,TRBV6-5,TGTGCCAGCAGTTACTCACTAGCATTAAATGAGCAGTTCTTC,CASSYSLALNEQFF
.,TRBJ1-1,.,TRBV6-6,TGTGCCAGCAGCCCCAATTTCGGGGGCGGTGGTGAAGCTTTCTTT,CASSPNFGGGGEAFF
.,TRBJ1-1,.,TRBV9,TGTGCCAGCAGCCATGGGGGAAAGGGCACTGAAGCTTTCTTT,CASSHGGKGTEAFF
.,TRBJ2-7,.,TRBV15,TGTGCCACTTCGAGCGACAGGAAGCTCTCCTACGAGCAGTACTTC,CATSSDRKLSYEQYF
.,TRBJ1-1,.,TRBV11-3,TGTGCCAGCAGCTTGATGAGGGACACTGAAGCTTTCTTT,CASSLMRDTEAFF
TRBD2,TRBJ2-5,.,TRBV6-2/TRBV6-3,TGTGCCAGCAGTTACTCAGCTAGCGGGAGGATCCAAGAGACCCAGTACTTC,CASSYSASGRIQETQYF
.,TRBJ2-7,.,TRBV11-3,TGTGCCAGCAGCTTAGATTTCGGGGGCCTCGAGTCCTACGAGCAGTACTTC,CASSLDFGGLESYEQYF
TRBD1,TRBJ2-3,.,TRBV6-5,TGTGCCAGCAGCCGGGACAGGCCGACAGATACGCAGTATTTT,CASSRDRPTDTQYF
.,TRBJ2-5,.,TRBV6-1,TGTGCCAGCAGTGAAGTAGAGACCCAGTACTTC,CASSEVETQYF
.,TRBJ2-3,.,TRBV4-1,TGCGCCAGCAGCCAGGGTGCCCTTAGCACAGATACGCAGTATTTT,CASSQGALSTDTQYF
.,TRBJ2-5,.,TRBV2,TGTGCCAGCAGTGAGAGCCCAGCCGCACCGGGTTGGGAGACCCAGTACTTC,CASSESPAAPGWETQYF
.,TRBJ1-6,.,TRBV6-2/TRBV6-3,TGTGCCAGCAGTTACGAGGCGGGGGCTCTTAGCTCCTATAATTCACCCCTCCACTTT,CASSYEAGALSSYNSPLHF
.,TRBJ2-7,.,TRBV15,TGTGCCACCAGCAGAGATCGGGGGTCATACGAGCAGTACTTC,CATSRDRGSYEQYF
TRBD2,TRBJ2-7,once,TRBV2,TGTGCCAGCGGAATGACTAGCGGGGGGACCCAACAACCACAATCCTACGAGCAGTACTTC,CASGMTSGGTQQPQSYEQYF
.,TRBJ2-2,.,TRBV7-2,TGTGCCAGCAGCTTAGCGTCCACCGGGGAGCTGTTTTTT,CASSLASTGELFF
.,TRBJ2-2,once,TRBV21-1,TGTGCCAGCTCCCAAGGGAGGGACGCGAACACCGGGGAGCTGTTTTTT,CASSQGRDANTGELFF
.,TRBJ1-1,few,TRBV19,TGTGCCAGTAGTATAGTGGGGAGCACTGAAGCTTTCTTT,CASSIVGSTEAFF
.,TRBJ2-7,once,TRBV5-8,TGTGCCAGCAGCCTAGGCAGAAGGAGTACGGGACCCTACGAGCAGTACTTC,CASSLGRRSTGPYEQYF
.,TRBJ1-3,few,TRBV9,TGTGCCAGCAGCGTACAGTCTCTCTCTGGAAACACCATATATTTT,CASSVQSLSGNTIYF
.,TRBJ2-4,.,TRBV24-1,TGTGCCACCAGTGATTTGCACGACAGGTGCCTAGCCAAAAACATTCAGTACTTC,CATSDLHDRCLAKNIQYF
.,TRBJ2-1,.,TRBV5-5,TGTGCCAGCAGCTTGGACGGGAGAAGCGGCTACAATGAGCAGTTCTTC,CASSLDGRSGYNEQFF
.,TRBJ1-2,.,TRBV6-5,TGTGCCAGCAGTAGCTCAGGGGCCCGGGGCTACACCTTC,CASSSSGARGYTF
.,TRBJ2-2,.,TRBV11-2,TGTGCCAGCAGCTTAGTATCATATGGGACAGGGGAGCTGTTTTTT,CASSLVSYGTGELFF
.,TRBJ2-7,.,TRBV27,TGTGCCAGCAGTTTAGGCGGCACCTACGAGCAGTACTTC,CASSLGGTYEQYF
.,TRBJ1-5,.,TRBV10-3,TGTGCCATCAGTGAGTCAGGGGGCAATCAGCCCCAGCATTTT,CAISESGGNQPQHF
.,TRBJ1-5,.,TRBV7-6,TGTGCCACCGGGGAGGGGTTGGTTCCCCAGCATTTT,CATGEGLVPQHF
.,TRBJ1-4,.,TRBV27,TGTGCCAGCAGTTTATCGCGTCGGGGAGAGAGGTTTTTT,CASSLSRRGERFF
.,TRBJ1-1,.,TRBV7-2,TGTGCCAGCAGCTTAGGACAGGTCAACCCTCAAGGAGCTTTCTTT,CASSLGQVNPQGAFF
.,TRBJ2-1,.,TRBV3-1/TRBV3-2,TGTGCCAGCAGCCAAGACGGATGGACTCGGCAGTACAATGAGCAGTTCTTC,CASSQDGWTRQYNEQFF
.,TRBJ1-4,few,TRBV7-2,TGTGCCAGCAGCTTAGAGAGGGAAAAACTGTTTTTT,CASSLEREKLFF
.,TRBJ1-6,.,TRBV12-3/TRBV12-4,TGTGCCAGCACCCTGCTTGGAACCCTCCACTTT,CASTLLGTLHF
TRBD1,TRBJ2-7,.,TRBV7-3,TGTGCCAGCAGCTCGACAGGGGAGGCCTACGAGCAGTACTTC,CASSSTGEAYEQYF
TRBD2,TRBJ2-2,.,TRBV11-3,TGTGCCAGCAGCTATACCGGGACTAGTAACACCGGGGAGCTGTTTTTT,CASSYTGTSNTGELFF
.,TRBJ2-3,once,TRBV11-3,TGTGCCAGCAGCTTCAGTCCACGCGGAGATACGCAGTATTTT,CASSFSPRGDTQYF
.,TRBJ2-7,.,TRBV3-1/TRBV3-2,TGTGCCAGCAGCCAAGCCGTCAGGGGACACGAGCAGTACTTC,CASSQAVRGHEQYF
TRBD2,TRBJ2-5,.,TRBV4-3,TGCGCCAGCAGCCATCTGCGGGGGGACCAAGAGACCCAGTACTTC,CASSHLRGDQETQYF
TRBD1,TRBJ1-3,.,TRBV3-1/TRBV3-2,TGTGCCAGCAGCCAAGTCTCACAGGGGAGAAACACCATATATTTT,CASSQVSQGRNTIYF
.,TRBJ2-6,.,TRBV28,TGTGCCAGCAGTTTCCAGGACGCTGGGGCCAACGTCCTGACTTTC,CASSFQDAGANVLTF
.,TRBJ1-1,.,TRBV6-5,TGTGCCAGCAGCGACTTGACTCAGACTGAAGCTTTCTTT,CASSDLTQTEAFF
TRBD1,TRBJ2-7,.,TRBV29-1,TGCAGCGTTCCCGGGACAGGGGGGTACGAGCAGTACTTC,CSVPGTGGYEQYF
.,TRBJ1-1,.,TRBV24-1,TGTGCCACCAGCAATCGGGACACTGAAGCTTTCTTT,CATSNRDTEAFF
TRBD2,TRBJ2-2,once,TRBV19,TGTGCCAGCGGTCTAGCGGGAGTCTTCGGGGAGCTGTTTTTT,CASGLAGVFGELFF
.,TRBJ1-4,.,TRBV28,TGTGCCAGCGGGTTAGGGGGAGGAGATGAAAAACTGTTTTTT,CASGLGGGDEKLFF
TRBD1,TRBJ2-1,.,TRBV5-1,TGCGCCAGCACCGTTGGACAGGGGGCGGATGAGCAGTTCTTC,CASTVGQGADEQFF
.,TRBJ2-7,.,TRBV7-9,TGTGCCAGCAGCCCCCCGGGAAAGGCCTACGAGCAGTACTTC,CASSPPGKAYEQYF